The 30 T cell receptor beta chains below were found in one sample sequenced in a study of T-cell reconstitution after alpha-beta-depleted transplantation in children. Preparing the TCRbeta library involved the use of unique molecular identifiers. A single record per CDR3 protein comes from TCRdb applying MiXCR to the PCR reads. The table records 200,000 to 300,000 distinct CDR3 sequences, around 11% of them present only once. Source: PBMCs from the stem cell graft donor, taken from the stem cell graft. These receptors were collected from a human donor who donated a stem cell graft to a child with acute lymphoblastic leukemia.

In this sample, this clonotype turned up a few times. This chain joins TRBV5-1 and TRBJ1-3, with D unclear. The CDR3 runs to 14 residues. V was trimmed by 4 bases and J by 3 bases, leaving 11 bases between them. Germline CDR1 and CDR2: SGHRS and YFSETQ. CDR3 amino acids: CASSPVAVGNTIYF. Here the CDR3 DNA reads TGCGCCAGCAGCCCGGTCGCGGTTGGAAACACCATATATTTT.

This chain uses TRBV4-3 with TRBJ2-1, with no clear D. The CDR3 has 14 residues. In germline, CDR1 is LGHNA, CDR2 YSLEER. The germline V and J ends were trimmed by 0 bases and 7 bases, with 10 bases remaining between them. Here the CDR3 reads CASSQDITLNEQFF. CDR3 coding DNA: TGCGCCAGCAGCCAAGATATCACTCTGAATGAGCAGTTCTTC.

This clonotype was counted at least ten times. The chain is built from TRBV7-6 and TRBJ1-1; the match to TRBD1 covers 7 bases. This CDR3 region has 14 residues. The J segment lost 5 bases and the V segment lost 4 bases, leaving 7 bases of the junction unmatched. Germline V gene sequence: CDR1 SGHVS, CDR2 FNYEAQ. The CDR3 loop is CASSSDRVDTEAFF. CDR3 DNA sequence: TGTGCCAGCAGCTCCGACAGGGTAGATACTGAAGCTTTCTTT.

Many counts were recorded for this clonotype. The J gene is TRBJ2-7, the V gene TRBV15, with 9 bases aligning to TRBD2. Per germline, CDR1 LNHNV and CDR2 YYDKDF (reference sequence). The J segment lost 3 bases and the V segment lost 0 bases, leaving 6 bases of the junction unmatched. The CDR3 runs to 16 residues. CDR3 loop: CATSRDGGTSRYEQYF. The CDR3 coding sequence is TGTGCCACCAGCAGAGATGGGGGGACTAGCCGCTACGAGCAGTACTTC.

This clonotype was found many times. The chain carries TRBV6-2 or TRBV6-3 and TRBJ1-1; D call uncertain. Germline V gene data show CDR1 as MNHEY and CDR2 as SVGEGT. The CDR3 runs 15 residues. V was clipped by 2 bases and J by 4 bases, with 14 bases between them. The DNA for the CDR3 is TGTGCCAGCAGTTACGATCTTAAAACGAGCACTGAAGCTTTCTTT. Translating it yields CASSYDLKTSTEAFF.

There are many counts of this clonotype. This chain links TRBV20-1 with TRBJ1-1; no reliable D call. Germline V CDR1 and CDR2: DFQATT, SNEGSKA (reference sequence). Trimming took 0 bases from V and 0 from J, leaving 5 bases between them. The CDR3 spans 13 residues. The CDR3 nucleotides are TGCAGTGCTAGAGAGACGGTGAACACTGAAGCTTTCTTT. Residues: CSARETVNTEAFF.

The CDR3 DNA follows: TGTGCCACCCGCGAAGGACAGGAAAACTACGAGCAGTACTTC. Translated: CATREGQENYEQYF. V gene TRBV10-3 combines with J gene TRBJ2-7; TRBD1 aligns across 7 bases. Germline-derived CDR1 and CDR2 are ENHRY and SYGVKD. CDR3 length: 14 residues. With 10 bases clipped from V and 3 bases from J, the junction kept 12 bases outside the gene matches.

In its sample, this clonotype was seen many times. V usage is TRBV5-6 and J usage is TRBJ2-1, with unresolved D. The V gene's germline CDR1 is SGHDT and CDR2 YYEEEE. Trimming cost V 6 bases and J 7 bases, with 17 bases left between them. CDR3 length: 14 residues. The CDR3 spells CASTLSGPWNEQFF. The CDR3, as DNA: TGTGCCAGCACCCTTTCTGGTCCGTGGAATGAGCAGTTCTTC.

This clonotype was observed a handful of times. This rearrangement joins TRBV5-1 to TRBJ2-3, with TRBD1 matching over 8 bases. V gave up 5 bases and J gave up 1 base; unmatched junction bases: 3. Germline V gene sequence: CDR1 SGHRS, CDR2 YFSETQ. The CDR3 spans 14 residues. CDR3 in DNA: TGCGCCAGCAGGGAACAGGGGGGCACAGATACGCAGTATTTT. It codes for CASREQGGTDTQYF.

This chain uses TRBV20-1 with TRBJ2-2, with D possibly TRBD1 on 6 matching bases. V lost 6 bases to trimming and J lost 1 base, with 15 bases between them. Per the germline V gene, CDR1 is DFQATT and CDR2 is SNEGSKA (reference sequence). This CDR3 is built from 15 residues. The CDR3, as DNA: TGCAGTGCCCCTTCAGGACAGATGAACACCGGGGAGCTGTTTTTT. Residues: CSAPSGQMNTGELFF.

This clonotype has at least ten counts. The chain couples TRBV7-9 to TRBJ1-2, with TRBD1 as a possible D gene (6 bases). The germline V gene has CDR1 SEHNR and CDR2 FQNEAQ (reference sequence). The CDR3 spans 16 residues. With 1 base removed from V and 0 bases from J, the gap between germline ends came to 12 bases. The CDR3 region is CASSLGPRDTNYGYTF. In nucleotides, the CDR3 is TGTGCCAGCAGCTTAGGGCCCCGGGACACTAACTATGGCTACACCTTC.

This clonotype was detected ten times or more. The rearrangement links TRBV9 to TRBJ1-5, with 8 bases aligning to TRBD1. CDR1 SGDLS and CDR2 YYNGEE come from the germline V gene. The CDR3 length is 15 residues. V gave up 4 bases and J gave up 3 bases; unmatched junction bases: 6. CDR3 nucleotides: TGTGCCAGCAGCACCGGGACAGGCAACAATCAGCCCCAGCATTTT. It yields the protein CASSTGTGNNQPQHF.

This clonotype has more than one count but fewer than ten. The CDR3 DNA reads as TGCAGTGCTAGAGATCGACCCCCGGGACCAGATTCCTACGAGCAGTACTTC. This translates into CSARDRPPGPDSYEQYF. The chain couples TRBV20-1 to TRBJ2-7; D possibly matches TRBD1 or TRBD2 (5 bases each). The germline V gene encodes CDR1 DFQATT and CDR2 SNEGSKA (reference sequence). This CDR3 region has 17 residues. V lost 0 bases to trimming and J lost 1 base, with 19 bases between them.

About this clonotype itself: It may be a read error: a sequence one base away is much more abundant. This rearrangement joins TRBV20-1 to TRBJ2-7; 10 nucleotides line up with TRBD1. Trimming took 1 base from V and 5 from J; bases not matched to a gene: 8. Germline V CDR1 and CDR2: DFQATT, SNEGSKA (reference sequence). There are 15 residues in the CDR3. The DNA of the CDR3 is TGCAGTGCTAGAGTATTGGGACAGGGGTCCAACGAGCAGTACTTC. Translation: CSARVLGQGSNEQYF.

Ten or more counts support this clonotype. V gene TRBV9 combines with J gene TRBJ1-2; TRBD1 might be the D (5 bases). This CDR3 comprises 14 residues. The ends were cut back, 3 bases at V and 2 bases at J, with 11 bases in the middle. CDR1 is SGDLS, CDR2 YYNGEE, per germline. The CDR3 sequence: CASSAWGDNYGYTF. The CDR3 DNA follows: TGTGCCAGCAGCGCTTGGGGGGACAACTATGGCTACACCTTC.

This clonotype was counted at least ten times. The genes are TRBV5-1 and TRBJ2-5, with D unclear. Between the trimmed V and J ends, which lost 0 bases and 0 bases, there was a span of 6 bases. CDR3 size: 14 residues. Germline CDR1 reads SGHRS; CDR2 reads YFSETQ. The CDR3 DNA sequence: TGCGCCAGCAGCTTGGTACAGAACCAAGAGACCCAGTACTTC. This gives the protein CASSLVQNQETQYF.

Ten or more counts support this clonotype. The chain carries TRBV5-4 and TRBJ1-2; D is undetermined. Germline lookup yields CDR1 SGHNT and CDR2 YYREEE (reference sequence). The germline V and J ends were trimmed by 0 bases and 5 bases, with 11 bases remaining between them. There are 14 residues in the CDR3. CDR3 nucleotides: TGTGCCAGCAGCTTGGACCCGGAGGGTTATGGCTACACCTTC. It specifies CASSLDPEGYGYTF.

This clonotype was counted many times. V and J are TRBV13 and TRBJ2-5; D uncertain. Germline CDR1 PRHDT, CDR2 FYEKMQ (reference sequence). V dropped 1 base and J dropped 6 bases, with 3 bases sitting between them. The CDR3 totals 11 residues. The CDR3 DNA reads as TGTGCCAGCAGCTTAGTTCAGACCCAGTACTTC. This gives the protein CASSLVQTQYF.

This clonotype was seen ten or more times. The chain combines TRBV3-1 with TRBJ2-7; D not resolved. The CDR3 totals 12 residues. Per the germline V gene, CDR1 is LGHDT and CDR2 is YNNKEL (reference sequence). The ends were cut back, 4 bases at V and 5 bases at J, with 9 bases in the middle. The CDR3 DNA reads as TGTGCCAGCAGCCTACTACACGACGAGCAGTACTTC. Amino acid sequence: CASSLLHDEQYF.

This clonotype was detected many times. This rearrangement joins TRBV5-5 to TRBJ2-7; the D gene is possibly TRBD1 (6 bases). Per germline, CDR1 SGHKS and CDR2 YYEKEE (reference sequence). Trimming stripped 2 bases from V and 6 bases from J, with 12 bases between. The CDR3 loop spans 13 amino acids. In nucleotides, the CDR3 is TGTGCCAGCAGCTTCCAGGGGAACGGCGAGCAGTACTTC. It specifies CASSFQGNGEQYF. Using reference TRBV5-5 and TRBJ2-7 for the parts outside the CDR3, the full variable domain is DAGVTQSPTHLIKTRGQQVTLRCSPISGHKSVSWYQQVLGQGPQFIFQYYEKEERGRGNFPDRFSARQFPNYSSELNVNALLLGDSALYLCASSFQGNGEQYFGPGTRLTVT.

The V and J genes are TRBV4-3 and TRBJ2-1; 13 nucleotides agree with TRBD2. Looked up from germline, CDR1 is LGHNA and CDR2 is YSLEER. The CDR3 has 15 residues. V lost 3 bases and J lost 7; bases outside the gene matches: 3. The CDR3 coding sequence is TGCGCCAGCAGCCAGGGACTAGCGGGACATAATGAGCAGTTCTTC. Its translation is CASSQGLAGHNEQFF.

This clonotype was counted ten times or more. V and J are TRBV28 and TRBJ1-1, with TRBD1 as a possible D gene (5 bases). The CDR3 is made up of 15 amino acids. The germline V gene encodes CDR1 MDHEN and CDR2 SYDVKM. V lost 2 bases and J lost 2, with 12 bases in between. Written as DNA, the CDR3 is TGTGCCAGCAGTTTACCCCGGGGGTTTAACACTGAAGCTTTCTTT. Its protein product is CASSLPRGFNTEAFF. Filled out from reference TRBV28 and TRBJ1-1, the complete variable domain reads DVKVTQSSRYLVKRTGEKVFLECVQDMDHENMFWYRQDPGLGLRLIYFSYDVKMKEKGDIPEGYSVSREKKERFSLILESASTNQTSMYLCASSLPRGFNTEAFFGQGTRLTVV.

Many counts were recorded for this clonotype. This sequence joins TRBV20-1 and TRBJ2-1; D unclear. The CDR3 extends over 12 amino acids. Germline CDR1 and CDR2: DFQATT and SNEGSKA (reference sequence). Trimming pared 2 bases from V and 5 bases from J, leaving 7 bases between. CDR3 DNA: TGCAGTGCTAGATGGCCGGACAATGAGCAGTTCTTC. This sequence encodes CSARWPDNEQFF.

This clonotype appeared a few times. The gene calls are TRBV12-3 or TRBV12-4 and TRBJ2-1; perhaps TRBD2 as D (6 bases). The CDR3 covers 15 residues. Trimming removed 7 bases from V and 7 bases from J, with 20 bases in between. CDR3 protein: CASTPGEVRPNEQFF. The CDR3 DNA sequence: TGTGCCAGCACCCCCGGGGAGGTCCGACCAAATGAGCAGTTCTTC.

This CDR3 reads CASSDWTASSYNEQFF. CDR3 nucleotide sequence: TGTGCCAGCAGCGATTGGACAGCGAGCTCCTACAATGAGCAGTTCTTC. The chain carries TRBV12-3 or TRBV12-4 and TRBJ2-1, with D possibly matching TRBD1 (6 bases). V was shortened by 6 bases and J by 0 bases, with 15 bases between the two germline ends. CDR3 length: 16 residues.

This clonotype occurred many times. The chain recombines TRBV6-5 with TRBJ1-3; D uncertain. The CDR3 has 16 amino acids. CDR1 and CDR2 from the germline V gene are MNHEY and SVGAGI. Trimming pared 2 bases from V and 0 bases from J, leaving 11 bases between. CDR3 sequence reads: CASSYRSTNSGNTIYF. CDR3 DNA sequence: TGTGCCAGCAGTTACCGAAGCACTAACTCTGGAAACACCATATATTTT.

This chain joins TRBV9 and TRBJ1-6; 9 nucleotides line up with TRBD1. Germline CDR1 reads SGDLS; CDR2 reads YYNGEE. After removal of 4 bases from V and 0 bases from J, the junction contained 2 bases not matched to a gene. The CDR3 runs to 16 residues. The CDR3 here is CASSPTGGSYNSPLHF. The CDR3 bases are TGTGCCAGCAGCCCGACAGGGGGCTCCTATAATTCACCCCTCCACTTT.

As for this clonotype: This may be a read error: a much more frequent sequence differs by one nucleotide. The rearrangement uses TRBV6-1 and TRBJ2-2; D is possibly TRBD1 (5 bases). Germline V gene sequence: CDR1 MNHNS, CDR2 SASEGT. The CDR3 extends over 14 amino acids. The ends were cut back, 8 bases at V and 5 bases at J, with 15 bases in the middle. The CDR3 DNA follows: TGTGCCAGCTCAAGGGGATCGGAAACCGGGGAGCTGTTTTTT. It yields the protein CASSRGSETGELFF.

This chain uses TRBV20-1 with TRBJ1-2; 7 bases align to TRBD1. This CDR3 comprises 16 residues. Germline-derived CDR1 and CDR2 are DFQATT and SNEGSKA (reference sequence). V trimming: 0 bases; J trimming: 8 bases; junction bases outside the gene matches: 15. CDR3 in amino acids: CSARDRGRGRLRGYTF. The CDR3 nucleotides are TGCAGTGCTAGAGACCGCGGGAGGGGGCGGCTGCGCGGCTACACCTTC.

This clonotype occurred many times. J is TRBJ1-5 and V is TRBV6-1, with no clear D. V was shortened by 3 bases and J by 1 base, with 10 bases between the two germline ends. This CDR3 contains 15 residues. The germline V gene has CDR1 MNHNS and CDR2 SASEGT. CDR3 sequence: CASSDPSTSNQPQHF. DNA for the CDR3: TGTGCCAGCAGTGACCCCAGTACCAGCAATCAGCCCCAGCATTTT.